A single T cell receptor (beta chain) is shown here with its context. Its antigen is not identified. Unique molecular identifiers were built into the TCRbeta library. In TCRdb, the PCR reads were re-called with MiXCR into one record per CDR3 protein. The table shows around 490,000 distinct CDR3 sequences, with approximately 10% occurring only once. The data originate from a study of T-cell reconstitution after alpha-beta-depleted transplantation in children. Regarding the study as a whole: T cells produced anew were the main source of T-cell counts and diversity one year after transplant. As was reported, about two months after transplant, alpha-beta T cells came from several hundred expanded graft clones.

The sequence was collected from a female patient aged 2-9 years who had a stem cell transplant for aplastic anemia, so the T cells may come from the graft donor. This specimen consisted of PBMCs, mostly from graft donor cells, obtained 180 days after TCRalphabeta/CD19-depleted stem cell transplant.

CDR3 sequence reads: CSARKGDVYEQYV. The CDR3 DNA is TGCAGTGCTAGGAAGGGGGACGTCTACGAGCAGTACGTC. This chain connects TRBV20-1 to TRBJ2-7; perhaps TRBD1 as D (6 bases). Looked up from germline, CDR1 is DFQATT and CDR2 is SNEGSKA (reference sequence). V lost 3 bases and J lost 3, with 12 bases in between. This CDR3 contains 13 residues.